The clone carrying this T cell receptor (beta chain) was seen a few times. The antigen is unknown. The sample originates from a study of T-cell memory formation after mild COVID-19. Whole-study context: Among the donors, TCR clusters were largely specific to each donor.

TCRdb re-called the 5' RACE reads with MiXCR, one entry per CDR3 protein. Of about 400,000 distinct CDR3 sequences listed, around an eighth are singletons. Whole-study findings and limits: The appearance of some responding clones in pre-infection memory suggested that cross-reactive memory joined. CD4+ clones that contracted lay mainly in CM and EM; CD8+ ones lay in EMRA.

Germline CDR1 and CDR2: MDHEN and SYDVKM. The CDR3 loop spans 16 amino acids. V was pared by 7 bases and J by 2 bases, with 12 bases of the junction left unmatched. V usage is TRBV28 and J usage is TRBJ2-5; TRBD2 agrees at 8 bases. The clonotype comes from a man aged 18 to 29 who had mild COVID-19 (a few samples of this study predate the infection). Cell type and time point are not known. Sequencing was performed on PBMCs or a T cell subset sorted from them (not recorded which). The chain's CDR3 is CASTPGGGAGQETQYF. CDR3 sequence (DNA): TGTGCCAGCACCCCGGGAGGGGGGGCCGGACAAGAGACCCAGTACTTC.